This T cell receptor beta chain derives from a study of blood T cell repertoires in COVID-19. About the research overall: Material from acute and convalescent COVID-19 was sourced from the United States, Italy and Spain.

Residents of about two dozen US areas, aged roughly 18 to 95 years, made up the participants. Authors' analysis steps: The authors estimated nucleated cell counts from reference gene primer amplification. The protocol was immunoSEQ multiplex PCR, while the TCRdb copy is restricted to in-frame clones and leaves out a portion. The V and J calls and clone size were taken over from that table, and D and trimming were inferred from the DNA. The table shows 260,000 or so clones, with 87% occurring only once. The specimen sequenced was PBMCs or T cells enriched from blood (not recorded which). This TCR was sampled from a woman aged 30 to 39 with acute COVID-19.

CDR3 nucleotide sequence: TGCGCCAGCAGCGGCCTTGGGTTGGAGAAAAACATTCAGTACTTC. Protein product: CASSGLGLEKNIQYF. This chain joins TRBV4-1 and TRBJ2-4; the D is unclear. Germline assignment: CDR1 MGHRA and CDR2 YSYEKL. There are 15 residues in the CDR3. Deletions cut 5 bases from V and 4 bases from J, with 15 bases between.